This TCR beta chain comes out of a study of T cells in Graves' hyperthyroidism and ophthalmopathy. This CDR3 spans 15 amino acids. With 6 bases removed from V and 3 bases from J, the gap between germline ends came to 17 bases. Germline lookup yields CDR1 SEHNR and CDR2 FQNEAQ (reference sequence). RNA transcripts provided the source from which TCR beta CDR3 regions were amplified. RT-PCR in the first round (using the HTBI primer set) targeted the TCR CDR3. TCRdb fed the multiplex PCR reads into MiXCR, producing one record per CDR3 protein. The sample lists hundreds of thousands of distinct CDR3 sequences, 46% occurring once.

The genes are TRBV7-9 and TRBJ1-1; the D gene is possibly TRBD1 (6 bases). Material for sequencing was peripheral blood or thyroid tissue (not recorded which). The receptor comes from a woman younger than 30 with Graves' hyperthyroidism. CDR3 amino acids: CASRSGSAGDTEAFF. The CDR3 coding sequence is TGTGCCAGCAGATCCGGATCAGCAGGGGACACTGAAGCTTTCTTT.